These 5 T cell receptor beta chains were sequenced from one sample in a study of B cell selection in AIRE deficiency. CD4+CD127+ cells were sorted as the conventional CD4 T cells. Here immunoSEQ multiplex PCR was the method, and the copy in TCRdb shows in-frame clones only, minus some. The data contain about 24,000 clones, about 96% of them singletons. What was sequenced was CD4+CD127+ conventional T cells sorted from PBMCs. These receptor sequences come from a human donor in good health.

As concerns this clone: One end of the junction is discordant with germline, which a read error may explain. This chain connects TRBV15 to TRBJ2-5; unclear D gene. Germline V lookup: CDR1 LNHNV, CDR2 YYDKDF (reference sequence). This CDR3 is built from 15 residues. CDR3 sequence reads: CTTSRPRGSWQTQYF. The CDR3 DNA sequence: TGTACCACCAGCAGACCCCGTGGCAGTTGGCAGACCCAGTACTTC.

The chain employs TRBV29-1 and TRBJ1-6; 8 bases map to TRBD1. V dropped 4 bases and J dropped 7; count of bases not matched to a gene: 9. This CDR3 has 15 residues. Germline V gene sequence: CDR1 SQVTM, CDR2 ANQGSEA. CDR3 nucleotide sequence: TGCAGCGTTGCAGTGGCAGGGGGCATGAATTCACCCCTCCACTTT. Protein: CSVAVAGGMNSPLHF.

The chain carries TRBV28 and TRBJ1-1, with D possibly TRBD1 on 6 matching bases. The V end was cut by 7 bases, the J end by 0 bases, with 12 bases between. Germline V CDR1 and CDR2: MDHEN, SYDVKM. There are 14 residues in the CDR3. This CDR3 reads CASTSGGLNTEAFF. CDR3 coding DNA: TGTGCCAGCACGTCTGGGGGCCTGAACACTGAAGCTTTCTTT.

V gene TRBV7-9 combines with J gene TRBJ2-1, with TRBD2 matching 14 bases. This CDR3 comprises 19 residues. Looked up from germline, CDR1 is SEHNR and CDR2 is FQNEAQ (reference sequence). V shed 5 bases and J 1 base; nucleotides not matched to a gene: 10. CDR3 in DNA: TGTGCCAGCAGCCCCAGGACTAGCGGGGGGATCACTTCCTACAATGAGCAGTTCTTC. It is translated as CASSPRTSGGITSYNEQFF.

The chain carries TRBV7-3 and TRBJ2-1; 13 nucleotides match TRBD2. The CDR3 extends over 16 amino acids. With 3 bases clipped from V and 7 bases from J, the junction kept 6 bases outside the gene matches. Germline-derived CDR1 and CDR2 are SGHTA and FQGTGA. Here the CDR3 reads CASSLGTSGVLNEQFF. The CDR3 region has the DNA TGTGCCAGCAGCTTGGGGACTAGCGGGGTACTGAATGAGCAGTTCTTC. Using reference TRBV7-3 and TRBJ2-1 for the parts outside the CDR3, the full variable domain is GAGVSQTPSNKVTEKGKYVELRCDPISGHTALYWYRQSLGQGPEFLIYFQGTGAADDSGLPNDRFFAVRPEGSVSTLKIQRTERGDSAVYLCASSLGTSGVLNEQFFGPGTRLTVL.